This T cell receptor beta chain was documented in a study of beta chain features in type 1 diabetes. Points from the study as a whole: Among patients with Type 1 diabetes, TCRB CDR3s were moderately but significantly shorter in every one of the four CD4+ subsets.

Germline V gene sequence: CDR1 SGHRS, CDR2 YFSETQ. The CDR3 covers 17 residues. V lost 2 bases and J lost 1, with 18 bases in between. Isolated RNA was reverse transcribed in full, so expressed TCRB transcripts were sequenced. Profiling relied on immunoSEQ multiplex PCR, and the TCRdb table lists in-frame clones only, not all of them. This sample carries fewer than 200,000 clones, 9% to 12% of them seen once, and the ten largest clones take 0.45% to 0.5%. A few counts support this clone. Its antigen is unknown. Material: central memory CD4+ T cells from blood. The receptor was isolated from a man aged 30 to 39 with type 1 diabetes. The V call is TRBV5-1, the J call TRBJ1-1; D may be TRBD1 (5 bases). The CDR3 nucleotides are TGCGCCAGCAGCTTTGATAATCCAGGGTTCGGGAACACTGAAGCTTTCTTT. This translates into CASSFDNPGFGNTEAFF.